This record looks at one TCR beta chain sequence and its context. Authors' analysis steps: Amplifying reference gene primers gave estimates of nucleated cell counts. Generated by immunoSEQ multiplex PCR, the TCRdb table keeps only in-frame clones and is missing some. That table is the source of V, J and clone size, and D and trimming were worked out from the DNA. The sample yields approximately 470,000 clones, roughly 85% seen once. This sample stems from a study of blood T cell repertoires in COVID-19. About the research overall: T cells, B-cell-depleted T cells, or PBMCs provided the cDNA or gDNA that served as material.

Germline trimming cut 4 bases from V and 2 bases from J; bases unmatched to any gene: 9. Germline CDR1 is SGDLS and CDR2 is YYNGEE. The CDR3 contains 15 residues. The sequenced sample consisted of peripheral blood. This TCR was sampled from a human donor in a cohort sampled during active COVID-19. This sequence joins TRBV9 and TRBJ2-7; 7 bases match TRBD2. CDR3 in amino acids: CASSPGARGAYEQYF. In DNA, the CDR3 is TGTGCCAGCAGCCCTGGGGCCCGGGGGGCCTACGAGCAGTACTTC.